This TCR beta chain was recorded in a study of T cells after yellow fever vaccination. TCRdb analysed the 5' RACE reads with MiXCR anew, one entry per CDR3 protein. The repertoire holds 350,000 to 450,000 distinct CDR3 sequences, with 6% to 8% as singletons. The germline V gene encodes CDR1 KGHSH and CDR2 LQKENI. The CDR3 sequence is 13 residues long. The V end was cut by 3 bases, the J end by 7 bases, with 10 bases between. The sample here was PBMCs, taken 5 days after the yellow fever booster vaccination. The sequence derives from a man in his thirties or forties who received the YFV17D yellow fever vaccine. This chain joins TRBV18 and TRBJ2-1, with D unresolved. CDR3 in amino acids: CASSPGFSNEQFF. CDR3 coding DNA: TGTGCCAGCTCACCGGGGTTTTCTAATGAGCAGTTCTTC. Combining the CDR3 with reference TRBV18 and TRBJ2-1 gives the whole variable domain NAGVMQNPRHLVRRRGQEARLRCSPMKGHSHVYWYRQLPEEGLKFMVYLQKENIIDESGMPKERFSAEFPKEGPSILRIQQVVRGDSAAYFCASSPGFSNEQFFGPGTRLTVL.